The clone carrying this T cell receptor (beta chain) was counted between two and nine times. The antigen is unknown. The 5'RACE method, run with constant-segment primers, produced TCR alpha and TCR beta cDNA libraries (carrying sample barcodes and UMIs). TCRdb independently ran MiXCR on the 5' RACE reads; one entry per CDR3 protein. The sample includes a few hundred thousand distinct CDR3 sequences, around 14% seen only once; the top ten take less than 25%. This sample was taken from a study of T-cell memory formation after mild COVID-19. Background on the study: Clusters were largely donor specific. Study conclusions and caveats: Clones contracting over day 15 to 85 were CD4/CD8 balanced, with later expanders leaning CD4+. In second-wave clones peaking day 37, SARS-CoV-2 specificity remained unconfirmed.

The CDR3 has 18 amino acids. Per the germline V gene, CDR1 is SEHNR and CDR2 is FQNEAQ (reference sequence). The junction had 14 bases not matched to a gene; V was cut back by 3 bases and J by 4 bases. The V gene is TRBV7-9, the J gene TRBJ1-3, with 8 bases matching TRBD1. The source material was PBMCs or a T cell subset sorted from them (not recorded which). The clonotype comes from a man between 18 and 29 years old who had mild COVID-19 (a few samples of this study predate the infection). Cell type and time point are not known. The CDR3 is CASSFGQGSKVSGNTIYF. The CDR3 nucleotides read TGTGCCAGCAGCTTCGGACAGGGAAGTAAAGTCTCCGGAAACACCATATATTTT. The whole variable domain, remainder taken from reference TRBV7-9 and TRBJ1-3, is DTGVSQNPRHKITKRGQNVTFRCDPISEHNRLYWYRQTLGQGPEFLTYFQNEAQLEKSRLLSDRFSAERPKGSFSTLEIQRTEQGDSAMYLCASSFGQGSKVSGNTIYFGEGSWLTVV.